The 21 T cell receptor beta chains below were found in one sample sequenced in a study of blood T cell repertoires in COVID-19. The data were produced by immunoSEQ multiplex PCR, yet TCRdb's version contains in-frame clones alone and is incomplete. This table holds more than 200,000 clones, roughly 90% found once. The sample consisted of peripheral blood. Source of these receptors: a man in his sixties or seventies with acute or convalescent COVID-19.

The chain links TRBV7-3 to TRBJ1-4; a weak D match, TRBD1 (5 bases). This CDR3 is built from 13 residues. Germline V gene data show CDR1 as SGHTA and CDR2 as FQGTGA. Deletions cut 1 base from V and 8 bases from J, with 8 bases between. CDR3 nucleotide sequence: TGTGCCAGCAGCTTAATAGGGGCAGAAAAACTGTTTTTT. It translates to CASSLIGAEKLFF.

This clone was recorded only once. The chain uses TRBV5-1 and TRBJ2-7; the match to TRBD1 covers 12 bases. J lost 7 bases, V lost 5 bases, and 7 bases had no gene match. The CDR3 loop spans 14 amino acids. Germline V gene sequence: CDR1 SGHRS, CDR2 YFSETQ. The CDR3 bases are TGCGCCAGCAGGCCGGGACAGGGGGCGGGAGAGCAGTACTTC. Translation gives CASRPGQGAGEQYF.

CDR3 sequence reads: CASSYARESTGELFF. The CDR3 DNA follows: TGTGCCAGCAGTTACGCGCGGGAGAGCACCGGGGAGCTGTTTTTT. J is TRBJ2-2 and V is TRBV6-5, with 7 bases fitting TRBD2. The V segment lost 2 bases and the J segment 4 bases; nucleotides outside the gene matches: 4. This CDR3 is built from 15 residues. CDR1 is MNHEY and CDR2 is SVGAGI in the germline V gene.

The chain recombines TRBV5-4 with TRBJ2-3; possibly TRBD1 for D (5 bases). The CDR3 contains 13 residues. Germline V lookup: CDR1 SGHNT, CDR2 YYREEE (reference sequence). V lost 0 bases and J 8 bases, leaving 10 bases between the germline ends. CDR3 amino acids: CASSLDRFTTQYF. The CDR3, as DNA: TGTGCCAGCAGCTTGGACAGGTTTACTACGCAGTATTTT.

The rearrangement links TRBV5-1 to TRBJ1-4, with D possibly being TRBD1 (5 bases). The CDR3 consists of 15 residues. V dropped 4 bases and J dropped 4 bases, with 14 bases sitting between them. The germline gives CDR1 SGHRS, CDR2 YFSETQ. The CDR3 reads CASSPTGVLNEKLFF. In nucleotides, the CDR3 is TGCGCCAGCAGCCCTACGGGGGTGCTTAATGAAAAACTGTTTTTT.

V usage is TRBV5-4 and J usage is TRBJ1-1; D uncertain. CDR1 is SGHNT, CDR2 YYREEE, per germline (reference sequence). The V end was cut by 0 bases, the J end by 4 bases, with 10 bases between. The CDR3 extends over 14 amino acids. CDR3 DNA sequence: TGTGCCAGCAGCTTGGCCGGGGAGGGCACTGAAGCTTTCTTT. This encodes CASSLAGEGTEAFF.

This CDR3 reads CASSSGLAVYEQYF. CDR3 nucleotides: TGTGCCAGCAGCTCGGGACTAGCGGTGTACGAGCAGTACTTC. V is TRBV5-5 and J is TRBJ2-7, with 11 bases aligning to TRBD2. CDR1 SGHKS and CDR2 YYEKEE come from the germline V gene (reference sequence). The CDR3 has 14 residues. V trimming: 3 bases; J trimming: 4 bases; junction bases outside the gene matches: 3. Combining the CDR3 with reference TRBV5-5 and TRBJ2-7 gives the whole variable domain DAGVTQSPTHLIKTRGQQVTLRCSPISGHKSVSWYQQVLGQGPQFIFQYYEKEERGRGNFPDRFSARQFPNYSSELNVNALLLGDSALYLCASSSGLAVYEQYFGPGTRLTVT.

This chain connects TRBV6-5 to TRBJ2-7, with D perhaps TRBD1 (6 bases). Between the trimmed V and J ends, which lost 8 bases and 4 bases, there was a span of 12 bases. Germline lookup yields CDR1 MNHEY and CDR2 SVGAGI. CDR3 length: 12 amino acids. CDR3 amino acids: CASSTGLYEQYF. The CDR3 DNA reads TGTGCCAGCTCTACAGGGCTTTACGAGCAGTACTTC.

This clone was seen a handful of times. This chain links TRBV5-1 with TRBJ1-6; weak D call: TRBD1 (6 bases). Between the trimmed V and J ends, which lost 4 bases and 0 bases, there was a span of 14 bases. CDR1 SGHRS and CDR2 YFSETQ come from the germline V gene. CDR3 size: 17 residues. CDR3 in amino acids: CASSGNGQLSYNSPLHF. The CDR3 DNA reads TGCGCCAGCAGCGGAAACGGACAGCTCTCCTATAATTCACCCCTCCACTTT.

This clone was picked up one time. The chain employs TRBV4-2 and TRBJ2-1; 8 bases line up with TRBD1. CDR1 LGHNA and CDR2 YNFKEQ come from the germline V gene. This CDR3 is 15 amino acids long. The V segment lost 4 bases and the J segment 3 bases; nucleotides outside the gene matches: 5. The CDR3 reads CASSPRTGFYNEQFF. CDR3 sequence (DNA): TGTGCCAGCAGCCCCCGGACAGGGTTCTACAATGAGCAGTTCTTC.

J is TRBJ2-4 and V is TRBV7-9, with 9 bases lining up with TRBD1. The CDR3 length is 17 residues. The germline gives CDR1 SEHNR, CDR2 FQNEAQ (reference sequence). Germline trimming cut 2 bases from V and 4 bases from J; bases unmatched to any gene: 9. This chain's CDR3 is CASSLPRTGEGKNIQYF. In DNA, the CDR3 is TGTGCCAGCAGCTTACCGCGGACAGGGGAGGGTAAAAACATTCAGTACTTC.

The chain has TRBV3-1 (or the pseudogene TRBV3-2) and TRBJ1-1, with 7 bases identical to TRBD1. In germline, CDR1 is LGHDT, CDR2 YNNKEL (reference sequence). J lost 10 bases, V lost 3 bases, and 11 bases had no gene match. This CDR3 contains 14 residues. Here the CDR3 reads CASSQESQGRVAFF. As DNA, the CDR3 is TGTGCCAGCAGCCAGGAATCACAGGGGCGAGTAGCTTTCTTT.

The genes are TRBV29-1 and TRBJ2-7; TRBD1 might be the D (6 bases). Germline CDR1 and CDR2: SQVTM and ANQGSEA. The CDR3 consists of 11 residues. The V gene lost 6 bases and the J gene lost 4 bases, with 10 bases spanning the gap. CDR3 amino acids: CSVRTVYEQYF. The CDR3 DNA is TGCAGCGTACGGACAGTTTACGAGCAGTACTTC.

J is TRBJ2-1 and V is TRBV3-1 (or the pseudogene TRBV3-2); the D is unclear. V lost 1 base to trimming and J lost 15 bases, with 13 bases between them. This CDR3 comprises 12 residues. CDR1 and CDR2 (germline): LGHDT, YNNKEL (reference sequence). CDR3 loop: CASSQGGLVAFF. In DNA form, the CDR3 reads TGTGCCAGCAGCCAAGGAGGCCTGGTCGCGTTCTTC.

The chain uses TRBV27 and TRBJ2-7, with a weak D call TRBD1 (5 bases). This CDR3 spans 14 amino acids. The V and J ends lost 6 bases and 5 bases respectively, with 17 bases between them. The germline CDR1 and CDR2 sequences are MNHEY and SMNVEV (reference sequence). The CDR3 coding sequence is TGTGCCAGCAGAATGGTAGGGGTTCCCGACGAGCAGTACTTC. Translated, it gives CASRMVGVPDEQYF.

This chain connects TRBV27 to TRBJ2-1, with TRBD1 as a possible D gene (6 bases). The V gene's germline CDR1 is MNHEY and CDR2 SMNVEV (reference sequence). With 1 base removed from V and 0 bases from J, the gap between germline ends came to 10 bases. The CDR3 sequence is 16 residues long. CDR3 DNA sequence: TGTGCCAGCAGTTTATTCTCACAGGGCTCCTACAATGAGCAGTTCTTC. It translates to CASSLFSQGSYNEQFF.

The chain employs TRBV28 and TRBJ2-5; 8 bases are a match to TRBD1. Losses at the gene ends were 6 bases for V and 6 bases for J; bases not matched to a gene: 12. Germline loops: CDR1 MDHEN, CDR2 SYDVKM. CDR3 length: 15 amino acids. This CDR3 is CASSKRWQGAQTQYF. CDR3 DNA sequence: TGTGCCAGCAGCAAAAGGTGGCAGGGGGCGCAGACCCAGTACTTC.

The V and J genes are TRBV15 and TRBJ2-1; tentatively, D is TRBD1 (6 bases). The length of the CDR3 is 15 residues. The germline CDR1 and CDR2 sequences are LNHNV and YYDKDF (reference sequence). The V end was cut by 1 base, the J end by 1 base, with 8 bases between. CDR3 coding DNA: TGTGCCACCAGCAGAGCACAGGGTTCCTACAATGAGCAGTTCTTC. It is translated as CATSRAQGSYNEQFF.

The chain is built from TRBV7-8 and TRBJ2-5; D is uncertain. CDR3 length: 15 residues. Germline CDR1 and CDR2: SGHVS and FQNEAQ. Trimming shortened V by 0 bases and J by 6 bases, and 14 bases separated the two germline ends. CDR3 bases: TGTGCCAGCAGCTTAGCGGCCCCCGGCGGAAAGACCCAGTACTTC. Its translation: CASSLAAPGGKTQYF.

This clone occurred a few times. This chain joins TRBV15 and TRBJ1-5; no clear D gene. This CDR3 is 14 amino acids long. Between the trimmed V and J ends, which lost 3 bases and 0 bases, there was a span of 6 bases. Germline CDR1 is LNHNV and CDR2 is YYDKDF (reference sequence). The DNA for the CDR3 is TGTGCCACCAGCAGGCTATATAGCAATCAGCCCCAGCATTTT. This sequence encodes CATSRLYSNQPQHF.

The chain has TRBV2 and TRBJ2-7, with 7 bases matching TRBD2. V was clipped by 0 bases and J by 3 bases; unmatched bases: 5. The germline V gene has CDR1 SNHLY and CDR2 FYNNEI. The CDR3 consists of 15 residues. The CDR3 here is CASSEAGLAVYEQYF. The CDR3 bases are TGTGCCAGCAGTGAAGCTGGGCTAGCGGTCTACGAGCAGTACTTC. Full variable domain (missing parts from reference TRBV2 and TRBJ2-7): EPEVTQTPSHQVTQMGQEVILRCVPISNHLYFYWYRQILGQKVEFLVSFYNNEISEKSEIFDDQFSVERPDGSNFTLKIRSTKLEDSAMYFCASSEAGLAVYEQYFGPGTRLTVT.